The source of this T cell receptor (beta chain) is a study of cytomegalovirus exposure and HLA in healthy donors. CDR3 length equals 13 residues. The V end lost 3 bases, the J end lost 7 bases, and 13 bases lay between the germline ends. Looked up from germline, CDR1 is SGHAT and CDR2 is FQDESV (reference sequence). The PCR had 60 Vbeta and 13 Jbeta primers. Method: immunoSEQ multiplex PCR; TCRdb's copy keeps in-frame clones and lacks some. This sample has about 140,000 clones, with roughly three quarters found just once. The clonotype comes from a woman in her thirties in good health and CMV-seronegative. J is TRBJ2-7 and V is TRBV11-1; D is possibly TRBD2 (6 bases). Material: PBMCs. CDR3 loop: CASSFERAREQYF. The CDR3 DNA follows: TGTGCCAGCAGCTTTGAGCGGGCTCGGGAGCAGTACTTC.